This note documents a single T cell receptor beta chain sequence. Its antigen is currently unknown. MiXCR, run by TCRdb on the RT-PCR reads, gives a single entry per CDR3 protein. The sample records more than 400,000 distinct CDR3 sequences, 6.5% to 8% being singletons. The germline V gene encodes CDR1 SGHAT and CDR2 FQNNGV. The V end lost 4 bases, the J end lost 4 bases, and 10 bases lay between the germline ends. This CDR3 region has 14 residues. This record belongs to a study of response to subunit inactivated influenza vaccine. Study findings and constraints: With each seasonal influenza vaccination, the authors suggested, few new T cells are recruited.

The chain combines TRBV11-2 with TRBJ2-2; unclear D gene. This TCR was sampled from a man between 50 and 69 years old who received an inactivated influenza vaccine. Sequenced material: PBMCs from blood, taken less than 25 months after vaccination. This CDR3 reads CASSYPWGTGELFF. The CDR3 coding sequence is TGTGCCAGCAGCTATCCATGGGGCACCGGGGAGCTGTTTTTT.